The clone carrying this T cell receptor (beta chain) was counted a few times. The antigen is unknown. CDR1 and CDR2 (germline): MNHEY, SMNVEV (reference sequence). The V gene lost 1 base and the J gene lost 3 bases, with 9 bases spanning the gap. This CDR3 region has 14 residues. This record comes from a study of T cells in Graves' hyperthyroidism and ophthalmopathy. In the study overall: Sampling of peripheral blood happened at initial diagnosis, prior to any treatment. Study-level points and caveats: In validation, the model predicted ophthalmopathy. These predictions came a median about 6.2 months before onset.

Each diagnosis was grounded in clinical symptoms, serum thyroxine and TRAb, thyroid ultrasound, and orbital computed tomography. RNA transcripts yielded amplified TCR beta CDR3 regions. First-round RT-PCR with HTBI primers amplified the TCR CDR3 region. TCRdb itself ran the multiplex PCR reads through MiXCR, one entry per CDR3 protein. The table lists hundreds of thousands of distinct CDR3 sequences, roughly 15% of them singletons, with around 12% in the top ten. Sequencing was performed on blood. The chain has TRBV27 and TRBJ1-2; D ambiguous. This clonotype was sampled from a woman aged 45-65 years with Graves' ophthalmopathy. CDR3 DNA sequence: TGTGCCAGCAGTTTATACGCCGAAGACTATGGCTACACCTTC. Amino acid sequence: CASSLYAEDYGYTF.